This T cell receptor (beta chain) is from a study of a mutant IDH1 vaccine in newly diagnosed glioma. Study overall: Treated patients comprised about 60% males and around 38% females, mean age about 38 years. Former treatment meant radiotherapy, temozolomide, or both; the majority had gotten both.

Time point specified: week 23, last vaccination. Doses of 300 ug of mutant IDH1 20-mer peptide were given with topical imiquimod. New astrocytomas of WHO grade 3 or 4 that were IDH1-mutant and ATRX-lost were found in the donors. This CDR3 comprises 12 residues. Trimming took 5 bases from V and 1 from J, leaving 5 bases between them. CDR1 and CDR2 from the germline V gene are MNHNY and SVGAGI (reference sequence). Worth noting for this clone: What it recognizes is unknown.

The protocol was immunoSEQ multiplex PCR, while the TCRdb copy is restricted to in-frame clones and leaves out a portion. Among approximately 67,000 clones, nearly 85% were seen once, and the ten largest hold about 14%. Here the sequenced sample was PBMCs, taken from a glioma patient whose treatment included an IDH1 peptide vaccine. The chain links TRBV6-6 to TRBJ1-1; no reliable D call. This receptor was identified in a man between 18 and 35 years old with glioma. The CDR3 here is CASSARNTEAFF. The CDR3 DNA reads as TGTGCCAGCAGTGCTAGGAACACTGAAGCTTTCTTT.